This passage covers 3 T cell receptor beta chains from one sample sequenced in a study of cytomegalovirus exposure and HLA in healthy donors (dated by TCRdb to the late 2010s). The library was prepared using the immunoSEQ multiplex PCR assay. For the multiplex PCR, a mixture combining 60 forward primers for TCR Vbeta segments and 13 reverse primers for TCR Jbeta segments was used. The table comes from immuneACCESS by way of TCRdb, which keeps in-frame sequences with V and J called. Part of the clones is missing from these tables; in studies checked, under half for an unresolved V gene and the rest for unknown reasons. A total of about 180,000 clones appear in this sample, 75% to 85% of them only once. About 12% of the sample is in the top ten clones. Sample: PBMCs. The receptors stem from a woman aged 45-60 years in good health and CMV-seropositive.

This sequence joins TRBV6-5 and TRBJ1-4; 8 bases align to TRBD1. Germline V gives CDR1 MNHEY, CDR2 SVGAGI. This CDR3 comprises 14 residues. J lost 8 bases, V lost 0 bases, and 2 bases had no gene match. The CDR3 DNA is TGTGCCAGCAGTTACTCAGGACAGGGCGAAAAACTGTTTTTT. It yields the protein CASSYSGQGEKLFF.

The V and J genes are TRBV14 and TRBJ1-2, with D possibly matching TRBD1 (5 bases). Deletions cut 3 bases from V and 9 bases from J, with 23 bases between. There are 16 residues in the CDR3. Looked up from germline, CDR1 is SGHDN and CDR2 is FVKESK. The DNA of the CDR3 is TGTGCCAGCAGCCACAAGGGTAAGGGACTCTCCGATCGCTACACCTTC. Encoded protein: CASSHKGKGLSDRYTF.

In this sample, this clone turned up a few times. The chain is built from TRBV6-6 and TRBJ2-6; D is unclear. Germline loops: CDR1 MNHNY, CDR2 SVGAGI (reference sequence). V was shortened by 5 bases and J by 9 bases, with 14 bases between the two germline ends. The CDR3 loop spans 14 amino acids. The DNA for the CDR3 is TGTGCCAGCAGTGTTTCTCAGGCTTTCAACGTCCTGACTTTC. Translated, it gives CASSVSQAFNVLTF.